Listed below are T cell receptor beta chains from one sample, sequenced in a study of CD8+ T cells in alopecia areata. Generated by immunoSEQ multiplex PCR, the TCRdb table keeps only in-frame clones and is missing some. Here the sample spans some 200,000 clones, approximately 56% being singletons. The sample here was CD4+ T cells sorted from blood, taken at week 4, from a patient treated with tofacitinib. The receptors stem from a human donor with alopecia areata. Both conserved end residues are part of each CDR3. A D gene is named only where the DNA matches it firmly. Part of the rows lack a size; the others show once, few, many or a class for expanded clones.

v_call,j_call,clone_size,d_call,cdr3_nt,cdr3_aa
TRBV6-1,TRBJ1-2,few,NA,TGTGCCAGCAGTGACAGGGTGGGCGGCTACACCTTC,CASSDRVGGYTF
TRBV28,TRBJ1-1,many,NA,TGTGCCAGCAGTTTCGACAGAGAAGCTTTCTTT,CASSFDREAFF
TRBV5-6,TRBJ2-7,few,NA,TGTGCCAGCAGCTCCCTAGAAGTGGGAAACCTTGGAGAGCAGTACTTC,CASSSLEVGNLGEQYF
TRBV5-1,TRBJ1-2,once,NA,TGCGCCAGCAGCTTGGAAAGCGGCCATGGCTACACCTTC,CASSLESGHGYTF
TRBV6-5,TRBJ2-7,NA,NA,TGTGCCAGCAGTTATTCTTCGGGGGGCGGGCGCTACGAGCAGTACTTC,CASSYSSGGGRYEQYF
TRBV5-6,TRBJ2-7,few,NA,TGTGCCAGCAGCTTGGCCCGGGGCGCTCAAACCTACGAGCAGTACTTC,CASSLARGAQTYEQYF
TRBV18,TRBJ1-1,NA,NA,TGTGCCAGCTCGCAGGGACGCGGGAACACTGAAGCTTTCTTT,CASSQGRGNTEAFF
TRBV19,TRBJ2-3,NA,TRBD1,TGTGCCAGTAGTATGGGACAGAGCACAGATACGCAGTATTTT,CASSMGQSTDTQYF
TRBV18,TRBJ2-1,NA,NA,TGTGCCAGCTCACGCGGGGTGAATGAGCAGTTCTTC,CASSRGVNEQFF
TRBV29-1,TRBJ1-1,NA,NA,TGCAGCGTTGAAAGGGCTTTGAACACTGAAGCTTTCTTT,CSVERALNTEAFF
TRBV5-6,TRBJ2-3,NA,NA,TGTGCCAGCAGCCAAGGGGATACGCAGTATTTT,CASSQGDTQYF
TRBV7-2,TRBJ2-1,NA,NA,TGTGCCAGCAGCTTAGTGGGGATATCCTACAATGAGCAGTTCTTC,CASSLVGISYNEQFF
TRBV29-1,TRBJ2-5,NA,TRBD2,TGCAGCGGTAAAACTAGCGGGGCCCGGGGGACCCAGTACTTC,CSGKTSGARGTQYF
TRBV9,TRBJ1-2,NA,NA,TGTGCCAGCAGCCCACTGACAGGAGATTATGGCTACACCTTC,CASSPLTGDYGYTF
TRBV28,TRBJ1-2,few,NA,TGTGCCAGCAACTTCGAGGGCAGGGCCTCTTCTAACTATGGCTACACCTTC,CASNFEGRASSNYGYTF
TRBV29-1,TRBJ2-4,NA,NA,TGCAGCGTTAAACTAGCCAAAAACATTCAGTACTTC,CSVKLAKNIQYF
TRBV29-1,TRBJ2-1,NA,NA,TGCAGCGTTGAAGAGTTATTCTTC,CSVEELFF
TRBV2,TRBJ1-1,NA,TRBD1,TGTGCCAGCATTTGGGACAGGGGGCGGGGGACTGAAGCTTTCTTT,CASIWDRGRGTEAFF